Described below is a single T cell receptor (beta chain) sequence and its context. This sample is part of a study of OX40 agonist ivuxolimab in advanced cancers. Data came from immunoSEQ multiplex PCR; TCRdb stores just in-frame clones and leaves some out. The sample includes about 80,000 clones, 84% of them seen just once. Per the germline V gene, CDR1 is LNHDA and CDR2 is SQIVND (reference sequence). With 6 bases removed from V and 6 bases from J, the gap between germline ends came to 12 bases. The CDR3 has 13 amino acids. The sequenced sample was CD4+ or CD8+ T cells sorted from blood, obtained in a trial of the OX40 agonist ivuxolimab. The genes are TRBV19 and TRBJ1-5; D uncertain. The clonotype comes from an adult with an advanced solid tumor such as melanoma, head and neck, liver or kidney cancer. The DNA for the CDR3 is TGTGCCAGTAGCCCCCTCCCCCGTCAGCCCCAGCATTTT. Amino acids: CASSPLPRQPQHF.